Shown below are 6 T cell receptor beta chains from a single sample sequenced in a study of blood T cell repertoires in COVID-19. Data came from immunoSEQ multiplex PCR; TCRdb stores just in-frame clones and leaves some out. The sample lists over 300,000 clones, about nine tenths seen once, with over 8% in the top ten. The sample taken for sequencing was PBMCs or T cells enriched from blood (not recorded which). The receptors were sampled from a woman between 35 and 50 years old who had recovered from COVID-19.

The J gene is TRBJ2-1, the V gene TRBV24-1, with 7 bases aligning to TRBD2. Germline trimming cut 3 bases from V and 4 bases from J; bases unmatched to any gene: 8. Germline V lookup: CDR1 KGHDR, CDR2 SFDVKD. The CDR3 is made up of 16 amino acids. CDR3 DNA sequence: TGTGCCACCAGTGATACGACTAGCAGCTTATACAATGAGCAGTTCTTC. This codes for CATSDTTSSLYNEQFF.

This chain connects TRBV13 to TRBJ2-7; TRBD1 matches at 11 bases. Germline trimming cut 5 bases from V and 6 bases from J; bases unmatched to any gene: 12. Germline CDR1 and CDR2: PRHDT and FYEKMQ (reference sequence). This CDR3 has 16 residues. Written as DNA, the CDR3 is TGTGCCAGCAGCCTAAGCGGGACAGGGGGTAAAATCGAGCAGTACTTC. It specifies CASSLSGTGGKIEQYF.

The genes are TRBV21-1 and TRBJ2-1; the D call of TRBD1 is as the table states it, not checked on the DNA. TRBV21-1 is deemed a pseudogene. There are 17 residues in the CDR3. CDR3 loop: CASSKCLGHLSYNEQFF. In DNA, the CDR3 is TGTGCCAGCAGCAAATGCCTGGGACACCTATCGTACAATGAGCAGTTCTTC.

The V call is TRBV7-3, the J call TRBJ2-7; 7 bases are shared with TRBD2. The germline V gene has CDR1 SGHTA and CDR2 FQGTGA. V was pared by 2 bases and J by 4 bases, with 11 bases of the junction left unmatched. The CDR3 consists of 16 residues. CDR3 sequence: CASSLSPVAGAYEQYF. The CDR3 DNA reads TGTGCCAGCAGCTTATCTCCAGTAGCGGGCGCGTACGAGCAGTACTTC.

This chain links TRBV4-3 with TRBJ1-6; TRBD1 agrees at 9 bases. V was pared by 0 bases and J by 10 bases, with 4 bases of the junction left unmatched. The CDR3 is 15 amino acids. Germline lookup yields CDR1 LGHNA and CDR2 YSLEER. CDR3 loop: CASSQDRQGGSPLHF. For the CDR3, the DNA is TGCGCCAGCAGCCAAGATCGACAGGGGGGCTCACCCCTCCACTTT.

V gene TRBV9 combines with J gene TRBJ2-1, with 10 bases matching TRBD2. The CDR3 is 15 amino acids. Germline V gene sequence: CDR1 SGDLS, CDR2 YYNGEE. J lost 6 bases, V lost 0 bases, and 3 bases had no gene match. The CDR3 DNA is TGTGCCAGCAGCGTAGGACTAGCGGGTCTCAATGAGCAGTTCTTC. This encodes CASSVGLAGLNEQFF.